Presented here are 3 T cell receptor beta chains from one specimen sequenced in a study of T cell responses to AZD1222 COVID-19 vaccine. Repertoires were generated with immunoSEQ multiplex PCR, while TCRdb's copy carries only in-frame clones and drops some. The sample lists around 94,000 clones; 70% to 90% were seen once. The sequences come from peripheral blood, collected on day 0 of AZD1222 vaccination. These receptors were collected from an adult in good health.

J is TRBJ2-2 and V is TRBV3-1 (or the pseudogene TRBV3-2), with 12 positions matching TRBD2. With 4 bases clipped from V and 6 bases from J, the junction kept 3 bases outside the gene matches. Per the germline V gene, CDR1 is LGHDT and CDR2 is YNNKEL (reference sequence). CDR3 length: 15 amino acids. The CDR3 loop is CASSPSGGASGELFF. The CDR3 DNA reads as TGTGCCAGCAGCCCTAGCGGGGGGGCTTCCGGGGAGCTGTTTTTT.

The chain couples TRBV29-1 to TRBJ2-1; D is possibly TRBD1 (6 bases). This CDR3 contains 12 residues. The V and J ends lost 4 bases and 6 bases respectively, with 10 bases between them. Germline-derived CDR1 and CDR2 are SQVTM and ANQGSEA. The CDR3 reads CSVGGGSNEQFF. CDR3 DNA sequence: TGCAGCGTTGGTGGGGGCTCCAATGAGCAGTTCTTC.

By share of the sample, this clone is medium-sized (0.01 to 0.1%). This chain joins TRBV3-1 (or the pseudogene TRBV3-2) and TRBJ2-5, with D tentatively TRBD1 (5 bases). CDR3 size: 20 residues. The V end lost 4 bases, the J end lost 3 bases, and 30 bases lay between the germline ends. Germline V gives CDR1 LGHDT, CDR2 YNNKEL (reference sequence). The CDR3 coding sequence is TGTGCCAGCAGCCCGCGCCTGACAGAGCCAATCGTCGGCGGTAAAGAGACCCAGTACTTC. Translated, it gives CASSPRLTEPIVGGKETQYF.